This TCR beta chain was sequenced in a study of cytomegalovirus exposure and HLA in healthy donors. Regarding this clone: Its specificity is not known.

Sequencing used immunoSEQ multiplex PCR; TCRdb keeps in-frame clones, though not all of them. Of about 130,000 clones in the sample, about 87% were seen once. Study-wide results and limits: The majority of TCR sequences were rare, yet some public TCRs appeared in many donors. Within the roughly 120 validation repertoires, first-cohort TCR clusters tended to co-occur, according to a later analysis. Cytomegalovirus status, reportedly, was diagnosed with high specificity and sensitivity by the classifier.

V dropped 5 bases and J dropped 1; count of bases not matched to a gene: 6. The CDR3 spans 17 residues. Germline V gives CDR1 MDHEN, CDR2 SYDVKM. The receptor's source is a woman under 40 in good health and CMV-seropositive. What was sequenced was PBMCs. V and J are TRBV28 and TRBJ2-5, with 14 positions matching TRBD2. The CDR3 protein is CASSLGLAGGLQETQYF. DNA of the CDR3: TGTGCCAGCAGTCTCGGACTAGCGGGGGGACTCCAAGAGACCCAGTACTTC. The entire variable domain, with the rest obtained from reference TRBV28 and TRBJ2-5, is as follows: DVKVTQSSRYLVKRTGEKVFLECVQDMDHENMFWYRQDPGLGLRLIYFSYDVKMKEKGDIPEGYSVSREKKERFSLILESASTNQTSMYLCASSLGLAGGLQETQYFGPGTRLLVL.